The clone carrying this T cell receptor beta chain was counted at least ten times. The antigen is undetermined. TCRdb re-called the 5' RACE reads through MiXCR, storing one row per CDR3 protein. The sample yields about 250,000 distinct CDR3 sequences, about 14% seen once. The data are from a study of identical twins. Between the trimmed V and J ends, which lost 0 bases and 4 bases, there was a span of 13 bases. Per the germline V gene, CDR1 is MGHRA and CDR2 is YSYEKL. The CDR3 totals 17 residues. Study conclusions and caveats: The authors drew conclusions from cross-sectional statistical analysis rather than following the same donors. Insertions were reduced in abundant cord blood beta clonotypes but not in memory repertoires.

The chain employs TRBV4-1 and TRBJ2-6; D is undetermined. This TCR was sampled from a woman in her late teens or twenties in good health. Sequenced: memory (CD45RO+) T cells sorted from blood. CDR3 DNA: TGCGCCAGCAGCCAAGATCCGAGGTTGGGCGGGGCCAACGTCCTGACTTTC. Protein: CASSQDPRLGGANVLTF.